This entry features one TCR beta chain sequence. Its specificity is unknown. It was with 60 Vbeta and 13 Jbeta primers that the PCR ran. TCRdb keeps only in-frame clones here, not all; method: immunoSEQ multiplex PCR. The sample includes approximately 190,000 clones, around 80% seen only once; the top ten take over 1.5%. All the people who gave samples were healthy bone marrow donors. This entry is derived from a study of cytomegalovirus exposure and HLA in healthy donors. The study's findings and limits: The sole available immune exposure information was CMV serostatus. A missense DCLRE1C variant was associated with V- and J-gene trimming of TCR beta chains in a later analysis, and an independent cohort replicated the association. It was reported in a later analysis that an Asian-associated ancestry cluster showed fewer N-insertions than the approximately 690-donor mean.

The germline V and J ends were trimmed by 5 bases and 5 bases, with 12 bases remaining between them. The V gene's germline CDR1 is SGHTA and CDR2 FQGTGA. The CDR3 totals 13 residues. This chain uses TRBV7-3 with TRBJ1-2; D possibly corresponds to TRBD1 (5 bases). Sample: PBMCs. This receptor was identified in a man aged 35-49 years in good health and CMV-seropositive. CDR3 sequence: CASSLDRRYGYTF. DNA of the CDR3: TGTGCCAGCAGCCTTGACAGACGTTATGGCTACACCTTC.